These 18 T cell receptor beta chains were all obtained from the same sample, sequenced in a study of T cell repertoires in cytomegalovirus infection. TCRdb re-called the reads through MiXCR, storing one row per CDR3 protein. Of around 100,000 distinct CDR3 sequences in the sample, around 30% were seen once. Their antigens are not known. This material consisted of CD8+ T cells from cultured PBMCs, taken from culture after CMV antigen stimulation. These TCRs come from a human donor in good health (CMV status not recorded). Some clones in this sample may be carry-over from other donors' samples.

In DNA form, the CDR3 reads TGCGCCAGCAGCCAAGATCCGACAGGGGGGAACTATGGCTACACCTTC. Translation gives CASSQDPTGGNYGYTF. V gene TRBV4-3 combines with J gene TRBJ1-2; 9 nucleotides agree with TRBD1. Trimming cost V 0 bases and J 2 bases; bases outside gene matches: 4. This CDR3 region has 16 residues. Germline CDR1 is LGHNA and CDR2 is YSLEER.

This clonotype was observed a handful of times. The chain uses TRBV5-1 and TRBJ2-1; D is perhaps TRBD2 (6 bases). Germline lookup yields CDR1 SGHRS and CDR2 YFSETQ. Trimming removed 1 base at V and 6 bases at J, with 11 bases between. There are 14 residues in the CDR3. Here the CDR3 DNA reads TGCGCCAGCAGCTTGAGTAGCGGACGCAATGAGCAGTTCTTC. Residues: CASSLSSGRNEQFF.

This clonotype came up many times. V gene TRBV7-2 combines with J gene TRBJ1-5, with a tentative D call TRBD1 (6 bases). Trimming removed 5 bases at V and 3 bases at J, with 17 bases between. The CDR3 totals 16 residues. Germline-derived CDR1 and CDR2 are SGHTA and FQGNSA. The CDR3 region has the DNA TGTGCCAGCAGCCATGTAGGGGGGCGAAACAATCAGCCCCAGCATTTT. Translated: CASSHVGGRNNQPQHF.

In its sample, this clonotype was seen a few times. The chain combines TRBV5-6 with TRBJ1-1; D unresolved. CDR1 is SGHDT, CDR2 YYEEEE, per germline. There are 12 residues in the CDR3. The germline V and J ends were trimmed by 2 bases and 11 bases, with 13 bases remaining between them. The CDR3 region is CASSFIRAEAFF. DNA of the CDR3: TGTGCCAGCAGCTTCATCCGGGCCGAGGCTTTCTTT. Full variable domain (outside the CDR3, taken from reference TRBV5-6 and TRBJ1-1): DAGVTQSPTHLIKTRGQQVTLRCSPKSGHDTVSWYQQALGQGPQFIFQYYEEEERQRGNFPDRFSGHQFPNYSSELNVNALLLGDSALYLCASSFIRAEAFFGQGTRLTVV.

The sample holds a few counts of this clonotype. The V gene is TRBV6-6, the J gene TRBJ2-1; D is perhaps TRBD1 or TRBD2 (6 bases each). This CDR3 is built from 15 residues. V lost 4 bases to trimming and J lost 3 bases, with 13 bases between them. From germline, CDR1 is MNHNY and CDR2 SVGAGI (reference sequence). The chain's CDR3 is CASSSRGPYYNEQFF. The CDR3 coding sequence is TGTGCCAGCAGTTCCCGGGGGCCTTACTACAATGAGCAGTTCTTC.

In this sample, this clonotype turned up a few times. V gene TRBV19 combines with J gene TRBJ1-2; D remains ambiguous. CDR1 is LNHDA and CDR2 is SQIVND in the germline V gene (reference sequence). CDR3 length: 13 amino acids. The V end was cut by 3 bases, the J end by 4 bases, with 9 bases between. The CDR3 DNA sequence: TGTGCCAGTAGTATGGGTCAGATCTATGGCTACACCTTC. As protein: CASSMGQIYGYTF.

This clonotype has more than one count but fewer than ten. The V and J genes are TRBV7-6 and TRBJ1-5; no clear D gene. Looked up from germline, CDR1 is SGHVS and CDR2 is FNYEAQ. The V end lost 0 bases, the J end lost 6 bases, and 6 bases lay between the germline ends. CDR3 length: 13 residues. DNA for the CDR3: TGTGCCAGCAGCTTAGCAAGAGGTCAGCCCCAGCATTTT. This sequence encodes CASSLARGQPQHF.

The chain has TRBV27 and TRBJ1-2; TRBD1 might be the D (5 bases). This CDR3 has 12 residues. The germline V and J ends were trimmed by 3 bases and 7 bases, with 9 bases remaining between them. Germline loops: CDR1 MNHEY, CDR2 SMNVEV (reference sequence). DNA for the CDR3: TGTGCCAGCAGTTTGGGGGACGGTGGCTACACCTTC. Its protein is CASSLGDGGYTF.

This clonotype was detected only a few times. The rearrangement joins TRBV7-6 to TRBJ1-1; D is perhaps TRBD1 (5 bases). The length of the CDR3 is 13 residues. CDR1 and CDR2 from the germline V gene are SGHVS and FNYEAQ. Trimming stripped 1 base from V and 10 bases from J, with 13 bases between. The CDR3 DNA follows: TGTGCCAGCAGCTTAGGGGGGGACCCCGGAGCTTTCTTT. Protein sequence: CASSLGGDPGAFF.

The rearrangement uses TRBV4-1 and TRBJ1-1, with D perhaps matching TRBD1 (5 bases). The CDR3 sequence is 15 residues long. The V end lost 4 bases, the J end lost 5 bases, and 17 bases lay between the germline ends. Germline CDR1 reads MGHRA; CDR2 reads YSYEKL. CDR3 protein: CASSLGGGATTEAFF. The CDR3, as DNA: TGCGCCAGCAGCCTGGGGGGGGGAGCGACGACTGAAGCTTTCTTT.

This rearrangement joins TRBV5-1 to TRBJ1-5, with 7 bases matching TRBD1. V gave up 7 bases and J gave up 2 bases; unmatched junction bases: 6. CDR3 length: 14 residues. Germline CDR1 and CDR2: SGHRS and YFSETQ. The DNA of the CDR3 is TGCGCCAGCGGAAGGCAGGGGGGCAATCAGCCCCAGCATTTT. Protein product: CASGRQGGNQPQHF.

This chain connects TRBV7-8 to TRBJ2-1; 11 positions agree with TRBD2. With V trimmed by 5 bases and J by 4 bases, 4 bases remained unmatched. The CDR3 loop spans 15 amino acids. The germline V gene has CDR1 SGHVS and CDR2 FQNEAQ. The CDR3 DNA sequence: TGTGCCAGCAGCATAACTAGCGGGGGATACAATGAGCAGTTCTTC. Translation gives CASSITSGGYNEQFF.

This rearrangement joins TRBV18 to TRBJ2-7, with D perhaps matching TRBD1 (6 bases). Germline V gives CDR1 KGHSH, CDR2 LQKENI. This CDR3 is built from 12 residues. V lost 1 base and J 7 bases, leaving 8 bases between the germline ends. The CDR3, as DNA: TGTGCCAGCTCACCACGGCAGGGGGAGCAGTACTTC. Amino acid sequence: CASSPRQGEQYF.

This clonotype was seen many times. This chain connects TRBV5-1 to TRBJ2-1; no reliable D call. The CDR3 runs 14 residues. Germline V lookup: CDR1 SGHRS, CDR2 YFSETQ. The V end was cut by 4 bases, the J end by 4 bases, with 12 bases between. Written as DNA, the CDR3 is TGCGCCAGCAGCCCGTCCGGCGCATACAATGAGCAGTTCTTC. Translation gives CASSPSGAYNEQFF. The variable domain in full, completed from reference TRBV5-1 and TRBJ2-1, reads KAGVTQTPRYLIKTRGQQVTLSCSPISGHRSVSWYQQTPGQGLQFLFEYFSETQRNKGNFPGRFSGRQFSNSRSEMNVSTLELGDSALYLCASSPSGAYNEQFFGPGTRLTVL.

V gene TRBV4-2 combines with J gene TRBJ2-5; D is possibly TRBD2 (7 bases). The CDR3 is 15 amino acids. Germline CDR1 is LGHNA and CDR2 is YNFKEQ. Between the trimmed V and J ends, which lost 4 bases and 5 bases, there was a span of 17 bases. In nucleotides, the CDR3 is TGTGCCAGCAGCCTCCTAGCGGCAGGGGATGAGACCCAGTACTTC. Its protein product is CASSLLAAGDETQYF.

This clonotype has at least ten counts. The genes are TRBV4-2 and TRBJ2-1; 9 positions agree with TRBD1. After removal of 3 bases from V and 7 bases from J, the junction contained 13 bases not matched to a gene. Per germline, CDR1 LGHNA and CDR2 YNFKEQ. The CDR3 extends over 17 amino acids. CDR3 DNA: TGTGCCAGCAGCCAGACAGGGGGTCCCTTGACCGGGAATGAGCAGTTCTTC. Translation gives CASSQTGGPLTGNEQFF.

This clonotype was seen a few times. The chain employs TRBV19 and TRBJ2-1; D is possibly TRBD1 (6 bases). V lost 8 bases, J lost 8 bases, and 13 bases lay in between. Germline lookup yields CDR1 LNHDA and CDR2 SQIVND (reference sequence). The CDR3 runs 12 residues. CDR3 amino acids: CASGDQGYEQFF. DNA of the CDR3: TGTGCCAGTGGGGACCAGGGGTATGAGCAGTTCTTC.

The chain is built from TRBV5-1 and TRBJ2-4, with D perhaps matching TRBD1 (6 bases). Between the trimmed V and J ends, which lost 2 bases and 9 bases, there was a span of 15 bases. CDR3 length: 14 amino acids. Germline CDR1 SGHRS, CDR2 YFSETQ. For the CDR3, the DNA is TGCGCCAGCAGCTTAGAAGACAGGAAAGGCATTCAGTACTTC. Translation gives CASSLEDRKGIQYF.